The subject of this entry is one T cell receptor beta chain. This record comes from a study of blood T cells in healthy people across ages. Sample-barcoded 5' priming and a J-beta primer mix drove a second PCR of roughly 7 to 11 cycles. One entry per CDR3 protein results from TCRdb running MiXCR on the 5' RACE reads. This table holds 1.5 million to 2 million distinct CDR3 sequences, 34% found once. Sequencing was carried out using blood. The source of this sequence is a woman aged 25 to 45 in good health.

CDR3 nucleotides: TGTGCCACACGCTCGGGGGGGAGGGCTGAAGCTTTCTTT. This encodes CATRSGGRAEAFF. The chain links TRBV2 to TRBJ1-1; TRBD1 might be the D (5 bases). Between the trimmed V and J ends, which lost 10 bases and 6 bases, there was a span of 18 bases. This CDR3 has 13 amino acids. Germline V lookup: CDR1 SNHLY, CDR2 FYNNEI.